This T cell receptor (beta chain) was obtained from a study of shared clonotypes between healthy human individuals (TCRdb year 2020). As for the study more broadly: The cohort comprised a couple of women and a few men aged 18 to 49 years. For each donor, CD4 naive and CD4 memory were each run on three plates, CD8 naive on two plates, and CD8 memory on one plate. The study deeply sequenced blood TCR repertoires of about 5 healthy adults to estimate repertoire size and the extent of clonotype sharing between individuals. To increase sequencing depth and limit assay-specific biases, TCR repertoire library preparation and sequencing were carried out by different laboratories using diverse techniques. Per donor, leukapheresis produced somewhere between about 0.94 and 9 billion PBMCs.

This clone was picked up a small number of times. Its antigen is not yet known. Base qualities are not recorded, but no much larger clone differs from it by a single base. Using the deep immunoSEQ assay, multiplex PCR amplified TCR CDR3 regions from genomic DNA. Extracted genomic DNA from each cell subset was spread evenly across all wells of several immunoSEQ 96-well plates, with each plate serving as a replicate. For sorted subsets, around 200 ng genomic DNA, equal to about 30,000 T cell genomes, was loaded into each replicate PCR. Purified libraries were measured with a Qubit 3.0 fluorometer, size-checked on a Bioanalyzer 2100, and measured again with the KAPA Library Quantification kit. Every immunoSEQ 96-well plate was sequenced on a dedicated single-read 150-cycle Illumina NextSeq 550 flow cell. In the source study's methods: Because the immunoSEQ output included only junctional sequences and no quality scores, the filtering could not be the same as the filtering used for full-length reads. Sequences were annotated with PyIR, a Python wrapper for IgBLAST v1.9, and V/J genes and CDR3 were assigned using IMGT germline references. Any read was removed if the V/J assignment was weak (E-value above 1e-6), the CDR3 was missing, or the read contained stop codons, out-of-frame junctions, or ambiguous translated residues. V3J clonotypes were defined as sequences sharing an identical inferred V gene, J gene, and CDR3 amino acid sequence. Percentage overlap between repertoires was computed as shared unique clonotypes divided by the size of the smaller repertoire. Three approaches were used to assess repertoire richness: RTK rarefaction, the Chao1 estimator, and Recon v2.1 estimates of unobserved clonotypes. Generation probabilities for all TCRbeta clonotypes obtained by the gDNA method from a handful of donors were computed using OLGA. TCRdb provides this immuneACCESS table in a form limited to in-frame rearrangements. Some clones are lacking; in checked studies, under half of them reflect an unresolved V gene, and why the rest are absent is not known. Clone size and V and J calls were adopted from that table, with D and trimming inferred from the DNA. This sample holds over a million clones; roughly 75% were observed only once. Of the sample, over 1.3% falls within the top ten clones.

General findings and caveats noted by the study authors: Naive subsets generally had larger estimated clonotype richness than memory subsets did. Pairwise subsampling indicated that sequencing depth was expected to affect the degree of clonotype sharing among donors. Because the study included only a small number of donors, the genetic and exposure-history diversity represented was limited. Sampling was restricted to blood, and TCR repertoires in tissue are likely to differ from TCR repertoires in blood. Sharing across several donors was observed for approximately 5% of naive CD4, 3% to 4% of naive CD8, 2% to 2.5% of memory CD4, and less than 0.45% of memory CD8 clonotypes. Rarefaction of sorted-subset datasets indicated incomplete sequencing despite the large sequencing depth. Clonotypes shared by all four sorted-subset donors showed higher generation probabilities than non-shared clonotypes.

Its CDR3 holds 14 amino acids, cysteine through phenylalanine. Of all the DNA, just the CDR3 is kept, 42 bases in frame from base 1. Trimmed from V: 4 bases; trimmed from J: 6 bases; junction bases lacking a gene match: 4. The germline V gene provides CDR1 SGHTS and CDR2 YDEGEE. Donors were healthy HIV-negative adults with no recently reported acute infections or vaccinations. Every donor was a Caucasian adult living in Nashville, Tennessee, USA. CD4+ T cells were enriched by magnetic negative selection; naive cells were then positively selected on CD45RA, and the negative fraction formed the memory subset. Blood was collected by leukapheresis, and PBMCs were isolated by Ficoll-Histopaque density gradient centrifugation and then cryopreserved in liquid nitrogen vapor phase. Analytical flow cytometry was used to check the purity and quantity of every magnetically sorted T cell population. Each sorted fraction had its genomic DNA isolated and then quantified by UV absorbance on a Nanodrop 2000c.

Sequenced input: memory CD4+ T cells sorted from blood. The cell subset or site label corresponds to: CD45RA-negative fraction. The source of this sequence is a man between 18 and 35 years old in good health. The V gene is TRBV5-8 and the J gene is TRBJ2-1, and 10 junction bases match TRBD2. The CDR3 has the sequence CASSPWTSGNEQFF. In nucleotide form, the sequence is TGTGCCAGCAGCCCGTGGACTAGCGGCAATGAGCAGTTCTTC. With the portions outside the CDR3 filled from the reference TRBV5-8 and TRBJ2-1 genes, the complete variable region becomes EAGVTQSPTHLIKTRGQQATLRCSPISGHTSVYWYQQALGLGLQFLLWYDEGEERNRGNFPPRFSGRQFPNYSSELNVNALELEDSALYLCASSPWTSGNEQFFGPGTRLTVL.